Below, 3 T cell receptor beta chains from the same sample are listed, as sequenced in a study of blood T cell repertoires in COVID-19. Generated by immunoSEQ multiplex PCR, the TCRdb table keeps only in-frame clones and is missing some. The sample shows 110,000 or so clones, under 80% of them seen only once. What was sequenced was peripheral blood. The receptors shown here come from a woman between 70 and 85 years old with acute or convalescent COVID-19.

The chain combines TRBV3-1 (or the pseudogene TRBV3-2) with TRBJ1-4; 11 positions match TRBD1. CDR1 is LGHDT, CDR2 YNNKEL, per germline (reference sequence). The CDR3 length is 15 residues. The V and J ends lost 6 bases and 5 bases, in that order; junction bases with no gene match: 5. CDR3 sequence reads: CASSPRTGGNEKLFF. Written as DNA, the CDR3 is TGTGCCAGCAGTCCCCGGACAGGGGGCAATGAAAAACTGTTTTTT.

This clone has a handful of counts. The chain couples TRBV5-6 to TRBJ1-2; 7 positions match TRBD1. V lost 4 bases to trimming and J lost 5 bases; unmatched junction nucleotides: 14. Germline V gives CDR1 SGHDT, CDR2 YYEEEE. The CDR3 extends over 16 amino acids. The CDR3 DNA sequence: TGTGCCAGCAGCCCCGGGACAGCCACTACCTCGTATGGCTACACCTTC. Its protein product is CASSPGTATTSYGYTF.

V gene TRBV6-5 combines with J gene TRBJ2-5; TRBD2 agrees at 9 bases. The CDR3 contains 16 residues. Germline V gene lookup returns CDR1 MNHEY and CDR2 SVGAGI. The ends lost 2 bases at V and 0 bases at J; junction bases unmatched: 4. The CDR3 is CASSYVVAGDQETQYF. The CDR3 coding sequence is TGTGCCAGCAGTTACGTCGTAGCGGGGGACCAAGAGACCCAGTACTTC.